Shown below are 32 T cell receptor beta chains from a single sample sequenced in a study of T-cell memory formation after mild COVID-19. TCRdb processed the 5' RACE reads anew with MiXCR; each CDR3 protein has one entry. Of 450,000 to 650,000 distinct CDR3 sequences listed, roughly 18% were seen once; the top ten hold approximately 12%. The sequenced sample was PBMCs or a T cell subset sorted from them (not recorded which). The receptors come from an adult woman who had mild COVID-19 (a few samples of this study predate the infection). Cell type and time point are not known.

This clonotype occurred a few times. The chain links TRBV14 to TRBJ1-1; no clear D. The CDR3 has 16 residues. V lost 1 base and J 0 bases, leaving 12 bases between the germline ends. Germline loops: CDR1 SGHDN, CDR2 FVKESK. In DNA form, the CDR3 reads TGTGCCAGCAGCCAAGCTCGGGTTACTCTGAACACTGAAGCTTTCTTT. Protein product: CASSQARVTLNTEAFF.

This clonotype has more than one count but fewer than ten. This chain joins TRBV6-5 and TRBJ2-7; maybe TRBD1 (7 bases). The CDR3 loop spans 15 amino acids. In germline, CDR1 is MNHEY, CDR2 SVGAGI. The germline V and J ends were trimmed by 11 bases and 0 bases, with 20 bases remaining between them. CDR3 protein: CASAQGGFGSYEQYF. The CDR3 DNA reads as TGTGCCTCAGCCCAGGGGGGTTTCGGCTCCTACGAGCAGTACTTC.

This clonotype was seen ten or more times. This chain joins TRBV5-1 and TRBJ2-5; 11 positions match TRBD1. Germline lookup yields CDR1 SGHRS and CDR2 YFSETQ. Trimming cost V 0 bases and J 5 bases; bases outside gene matches: 3. The CDR3 consists of 15 residues. CDR3 nucleotide sequence: TGCGCCAGCAGCTTGGGGGACAGGGGGTCCGAGACCCAGTACTTC. Translation: CASSLGDRGSETQYF.

This chain uses TRBV5-6 with TRBJ1-4; TRBD1 agrees at 7 bases. The junction had 7 bases not matched to a gene; V was cut back by 0 bases and J by 5 bases. CDR3 length equals 16 residues. Germline V CDR1 and CDR2: SGHDT, YYEEEE. CDR3 region: CASSLAGTVGNEKLFF. The CDR3 DNA reads TGTGCCAGCAGCTTGGCCGGGACAGTGGGAAATGAAAAACTGTTTTTT.

This clonotype occurred a few times. V gene TRBV12-3 or TRBV12-4 combines with J gene TRBJ2-7, with D possibly matching TRBD1 (6 bases). This CDR3 region has 12 residues. Deletions cut 7 bases from V and 5 bases from J, with 12 bases between. CDR3 protein: CASTPGVDEQYF. For the CDR3, the DNA is TGTGCCAGCACTCCAGGGGTCGACGAGCAGTACTTC.

This clonotype turned up a few times. This chain joins TRBV29-1 and TRBJ2-3; no clear D. Germline V gene lookup returns CDR1 SQVTM and CDR2 ANQGSEA. CDR3 length: 16 amino acids. Trimming shortened V by 2 bases and J by 1 base, and 16 bases separated the two germline ends. As DNA, the CDR3 is TGCAGCGTTGAATTTGCTGGCTTCCTCGGCACAGATACGCAGTATTTT. As protein: CSVEFAGFLGTDTQYF.

This clonotype was counted between two and nine times. The chain has TRBV11-2 and TRBJ2-3; D might be TRBD2 (6 bases). The CDR3 loop spans 17 amino acids. The V gene's germline CDR1 is SGHAT and CDR2 FQNNGV. With 10 bases removed from V and 6 bases from J, the gap between germline ends came to 29 bases. The CDR3 DNA sequence: TGTGCCACCAAAGGGCCTGGGAGGCGGGGAGTGGCTGATACGCAGTATTTT. Amino acids: CATKGPGRRGVADTQYF.

This clonotype was found a few times. The gene calls are TRBV12-3 or TRBV12-4 and TRBJ1-1; D not resolved. V was clipped by 3 bases and J by 5 bases, with 16 bases between them. The CDR3 sequence is 15 residues long. The CDR3 DNA reads TGTGCCAGCAGTTTTTCGCAGGCAGGAAGGACTGAAGCTTTCTTT. As protein: CASSFSQAGRTEAFF.

This clonotype was observed many times. This chain joins TRBV12-3 or TRBV12-4 and TRBJ2-7, with 7 positions matching TRBD2. V lost 3 bases to trimming and J lost 4 bases; unmatched junction nucleotides: 9. The CDR3 spans 15 residues. The CDR3 region is CASSLSSGRRYEQYF. CDR3 in DNA: TGTGCCAGCAGTTTGTCTAGCGGCAGGAGGTACGAGCAGTACTTC.

This clonotype turned up a few times. This chain connects TRBV5-1 to TRBJ1-1; no definite D call. The V end was cut by 1 base, the J end by 4 bases, with 14 bases between. The CDR3 extends over 15 amino acids. Germline V CDR1 and CDR2: SGHRS, YFSETQ. CDR3 protein: CASSLIGDFGTEAFF. CDR3 nucleotide sequence: TGCGCCAGCAGCTTGATTGGGGATTTCGGCACTGAAGCTTTCTTT.

For the CDR3, the DNA is TGTGCCAGCAGTTTCTCCCAAGTCCACTACGAGCAGTACTTC. Its translation is CASSFSQVHYEQYF. V gene TRBV12-3 or TRBV12-4 combines with J gene TRBJ2-7; no clear D gene. This CDR3 is built from 14 residues. V gave up 3 bases and J gave up 3 bases, with 12 bases separating them.

The J gene is TRBJ1-1, the V gene TRBV5-1, with unresolved D. CDR1 SGHRS and CDR2 YFSETQ come from the germline V gene. Deletions cut 3 bases from V and 5 bases from J, with 17 bases between. This CDR3 region has 15 residues. The CDR3 DNA sequence: TGCGCCAGCAGCTGGACCTCGAACGGCATAACTGAAGCTTTCTTT. Protein: CASSWTSNGITEAFF.

The chain joins TRBV6-6 to TRBJ1-2, with 7 bases that match TRBD1. Germline values: CDR1 MNHNY, CDR2 SVGAGI (reference sequence). The V segment lost 6 bases and the J segment 4 bases; nucleotides outside the gene matches: 8. The CDR3 contains 14 residues. Here the CDR3 reads CASRGPGTVYGYTF. CDR3 coding DNA: TGTGCCAGCAGGGGACCCGGGACAGTCTATGGCTACACCTTC.

The J gene is TRBJ2-1, the V gene TRBV5-5; 9 nucleotides line up with TRBD2. The V and J ends lost 4 bases and 9 bases, in that order; junction bases with no gene match: 11. The germline V gene encodes CDR1 SGHKS and CDR2 YYEKEE (reference sequence). The CDR3 loop spans 15 amino acids. The CDR3 spells CASSPGGGRASEQFF. CDR3 nucleotides: TGTGCCAGCAGCCCCGGTGGCGGGAGGGCCAGTGAGCAGTTCTTC.

This clonotype was detected a few times. The chain carries TRBV4-1 and TRBJ2-1, with a tentative D call TRBD1 (5 bases). The CDR3 sequence is 14 residues long. Per germline, CDR1 MGHRA and CDR2 YSYEKL. Trimming pared 6 bases from V and 0 bases from J, leaving 9 bases between. CDR3 coding DNA: TGCGCCAGCAGGGAAGGACACTCCTACAATGAGCAGTTCTTC. It codes for CASREGHSYNEQFF.

This rearrangement joins TRBV30 to TRBJ1-2, with a weak D call TRBD1 (5 bases). Germline CDR1 is GTSNPN and CDR2 is SVGIG (reference sequence). CDR3 length equals 13 residues. Trimming shortened V by 3 bases and J by 7 bases, and 15 bases separated the two germline ends. CDR3 in amino acids: CAWSRDLFSGYTF. The CDR3 DNA follows: TGTGCCTGGAGCCGGGACCTTTTCTCTGGCTACACCTTC.

The chain joins TRBV25-1 to TRBJ1-1; 9 nucleotides match TRBD1. V shed 4 bases and J 8 bases; nucleotides not matched to a gene: 5. CDR3 length equals 13 residues. Germline assignment: CDR1 MGHDK and CDR2 SYGVNS. The CDR3 reads CASSALQGAEAFF. CDR3 nucleotides: TGTGCCAGCAGTGCATTACAGGGGGCGGAAGCTTTCTTT.

This clonotype came up a few times. The chain joins TRBV9 to TRBJ1-5; TRBD1 is a possible D gene (5 bases). CDR3 length equals 14 residues. From germline, CDR1 is SGDLS and CDR2 YYNGEE. Trimming shortened V by 7 bases and J by 0 bases, and 11 bases separated the two germline ends. Written as DNA, the CDR3 is TGTGCCAGCGGGGCCTTAAATAGCAATCAGCCCCAGCATTTT. Its protein product is CASGALNSNQPQHF.

This clonotype came up a few times. The V call is TRBV5-1, the J call TRBJ1-1, with 9 bases that match TRBD1. Germline loops: CDR1 SGHRS, CDR2 YFSETQ. V shed 4 bases and J 3 bases; nucleotides not matched to a gene: 4. The CDR3 sequence is 14 residues long. The CDR3 loop is CASSRRQGDTEAFF. CDR3 nucleotides: TGCGCCAGCAGCCGCCGACAGGGGGACACTGAAGCTTTCTTT.

This chain links TRBV9 with TRBJ2-7; 7 bases are a match to TRBD1. The CDR3 is made up of 15 amino acids. Per germline, CDR1 SGDLS and CDR2 YYNGEE. With 3 bases clipped from V and 7 bases from J, the junction kept 13 bases outside the gene matches. The CDR3 nucleotides are TGTGCCAGCAGCGGTTCCGGGACAGCCACTCCGGAGCAGTACTTC. This gives the protein CASSGSGTATPEQYF.

The chain has TRBV27 and TRBJ2-7, with D possibly TRBD1 on 6 matching bases. V shed 4 bases and J shed 5 bases, with 18 bases lying between them. Germline V gene sequence: CDR1 MNHEY, CDR2 SMNVEV (reference sequence). The CDR3 length is 15 residues. CDR3 amino acids: CASSSYGTSIHEQYF. In DNA, the CDR3 is TGTGCCAGCAGTTCCTACGGGACATCCATCCACGAGCAGTACTTC.

This clonotype was counted a few times. The chain couples TRBV20-1 to TRBJ1-3; D remains unclear. V was trimmed by 1 base and J by 0 bases, leaving 10 bases between them. The CDR3 covers 15 residues. Germline CDR1 reads DFQATT; CDR2 reads SNEGSKA (reference sequence). This CDR3 is CSARVRARSGNTIYF. CDR3 in DNA: TGCAGTGCTAGAGTGAGGGCCCGCTCTGGAAACACCATATATTTT.

Only a few counts were recorded for this clonotype. This sequence joins TRBV2 and TRBJ2-1; the match to TRBD1 covers 12 bases. V lost 7 bases to trimming and J lost 7 bases; unmatched junction nucleotides: 8. The length of the CDR3 is 15 residues. The V gene's germline CDR1 is SNHLY and CDR2 FYNNEI. This CDR3 is CASMGQGAGANEQFF. The DNA of the CDR3 is TGTGCCAGCATGGGACAGGGGGCAGGGGCGAATGAGCAGTTCTTC.

This clonotype occurred many times. The V gene is TRBV7-8, the J gene TRBJ2-2; 7 bases match TRBD1. The CDR3 totals 15 residues. The junction had 4 bases not matched to a gene; V was cut back by 5 bases and J by 1 base. Germline CDR1 reads SGHVS; CDR2 reads FQNEAQ. CDR3 bases: TGTGCCAGCAGCGCCGGGACAGTGAACACCGGGGAGCTGTTTTTT. Translated: CASSAGTVNTGELFF. Together with reference TRBV7-8 and TRBJ2-2, the CDR3 gives the full variable domain: GAGVSQSPRYKVAKRGQDVALRCDPISGHVSLFWYQQALGQGPEFLTYFQNEAQLDKSGLPSDRFFAERPEGSVSTLKIQRTQQEDSAVYLCASSAGTVNTGELFFGEGSRLTVL.

This clonotype was recorded a few times. The J gene is TRBJ2-4, the V gene TRBV12-3 or TRBV12-4; possible D gene TRBD2, 6 bases. Trimming left V 0 bases short and J 0 bases short, with 12 bases between. The CDR3 consists of 17 residues. DNA of the CDR3: TGTGCCAGCAGTTTAGCGCGGGGCTATATAGCCAAAAACATTCAGTACTTC. Its protein is CASSLARGYIAKNIQYF.

The rearrangement joins TRBV2 to TRBJ2-3; D may be TRBD2 (6 bases). Germline V gene data show CDR1 as SNHLY and CDR2 as FYNNEI. The V end was cut by 6 bases, the J end by 7 bases, with 17 bases between. This CDR3 region has 14 residues. The chain's CDR3 is CASRRDLGSNTQYF. CDR3 nucleotide sequence: TGTGCCAGCAGGCGGGATTTAGGGTCGAATACGCAGTATTTT.

The sample holds a few counts of this clonotype. The chain is built from TRBV4-2 and TRBJ2-5; the match to TRBD1 covers 7 bases. The CDR3 is made up of 15 amino acids. CDR1 LGHNA and CDR2 YNFKEQ come from the germline V gene. The V gene end was trimmed by 5 bases and the J gene end by 2 bases; junction bases not matched to a gene: 8. The CDR3 sequence is CASSWGTALQETQYF. CDR3 DNA sequence: TGTGCCAGCAGCTGGGGGACAGCCCTACAAGAGACCCAGTACTTC.

The chain links TRBV5-1 to TRBJ2-3, with D maybe TRBD1 (6 bases). The CDR3 contains 16 residues. Trimming cost V 0 bases and J 5 bases, with 16 bases left between them. The germline gives CDR1 SGHRS, CDR2 YFSETQ. The CDR3, as DNA: TGCGCCAGCAGCTTGGGAACAGGGTATTTGGAAGATACGCAGTATTTT. It translates to CASSLGTGYLEDTQYF.

The chain employs TRBV19 and TRBJ1-6; D remains unclear. The CDR3 runs 12 residues. Trimming removed 5 bases at V and 7 bases at J, with 6 bases between. Germline assignment: CDR1 LNHDA and CDR2 SQIVND (reference sequence). CDR3 DNA: TGTGCCAGTAGTGAAACAAATTCACCCCTCCACTTT. Translation gives CASSETNSPLHF.

This clonotype was seen more than once but under ten times. The V and J genes are TRBV6-6 and TRBJ1-2; D is perhaps TRBD1 (6 bases). The length of the CDR3 is 13 residues. Germline assignment: CDR1 MNHNY and CDR2 SVGAGI (reference sequence). V shed 3 bases and J shed 8 bases, with 13 bases lying between them. The DNA of the CDR3 is TGTGCCAGCAGTTATGCCCCAGGGGCCGGCTACACCTTC. It translates to CASSYAPGAGYTF.

The V and J genes are TRBV24-1 and TRBJ1-4, with D uncertain. Germline CDR1 reads KGHDR; CDR2 reads SFDVKD. The ends were cut back, 5 bases at V and 5 bases at J, with 14 bases in the middle. The CDR3 runs 15 residues. The CDR3: CATSAPSGGNEKLFF. CDR3 in DNA: TGTGCCACCAGTGCCCCGTCAGGAGGAAATGAAAAACTGTTTTTT.

This clonotype was recorded a few times. The chain employs TRBV27 and TRBJ1-2; tentatively, D is TRBD1 (6 bases). V was cut by 5 bases and J by 4 bases, with 17 bases left in between. The CDR3 contains 15 residues. Per germline, CDR1 MNHEY and CDR2 SMNVEV (reference sequence). The CDR3 region is CASSIVGQQTYGYTF. DNA for the CDR3: TGTGCCAGCAGTATTGTCGGACAGCAAACCTATGGCTACACCTTC.